This passage covers 10 T cell receptor beta chains from one sample sequenced in a study of T cells in Graves' hyperthyroidism and ophthalmopathy. RNA transcripts provided the source from which TCR beta CDR3 regions were amplified. An initial round of RT-PCR targeting the TCR CDR3 relied on the HTBI primer set. Via MiXCR, TCRdb re-called the multiplex PCR reads, giving one row per CDR3 protein. The data show 410,000 or so distinct CDR3 sequences, about 14% seen once. Sequences were obtained from blood. Receptor source: a man aged 18 to 35 with Graves' ophthalmopathy.

At least ten counts were recorded for this clonotype. The J gene is TRBJ1-2, the V gene TRBV25-1; D not resolved. Germline values: CDR1 MGHDK, CDR2 SYGVNS. V lost 1 base to trimming and J lost 6 bases, with 3 bases between them. The CDR3 spans 11 residues. This CDR3 is CASSEFDGYTF. The DNA for the CDR3 is TGTGCCAGCAGTGAATTCGATGGCTACACCTTC.

This sequence joins TRBV4-1 and TRBJ1-3; D gene uncertain. V gave up 0 bases and J gave up 2 bases, with 8 bases separating them. The CDR3 is 15 amino acids. In germline, CDR1 is MGHRA, CDR2 YSYEKL. The chain's CDR3 is CASSQEGQPGNTIYF. The CDR3 DNA follows: TGCGCCAGCAGCCAAGAAGGTCAACCTGGAAACACCATATATTTT.

In the case of this clonotype: Sequence at one end of the junction differs from germline and may be a read error. The V and J genes are TRBV20-1 and TRBJ2-7, with unresolved D. In germline, CDR1 is DFQATT, CDR2 SNEGSKA (reference sequence). This CDR3 comprises 14 residues. The CDR3 protein is CGASKGILAYEQYF. The CDR3 DNA follows: TGCGGTGCTAGTAAGGGTATCCTAGCCTACGAGCAGTACTTC.

This clonotype was observed at least ten times. The chain recombines TRBV7-8 with TRBJ1-6; no reliable D call. CDR3 size: 13 residues. V dropped 6 bases and J dropped 7 bases, with 10 bases sitting between them. CDR1 is SGHVS, CDR2 FQNEAQ, per germline. This CDR3 is CASSPPLNSPLHF. The CDR3 coding sequence is TGTGCCAGCAGTCCTCCGTTAAATTCACCCCTCCACTTT.

Many counts were recorded for this clonotype. The chain employs TRBV10-3 and TRBJ2-5; D gene ambiguous. Germline V gene data show CDR1 as ENHRY and CDR2 as SYGVKD. The V gene lost 5 bases and the J gene lost 4 bases, with 11 bases spanning the gap. This CDR3 has 13 amino acids. The CDR3 is CAISISVGETQYF. DNA for the CDR3: TGTGCCATCAGTATCTCGGTTGGAGAGACCCAGTACTTC.

This rearrangement joins TRBV11-2 to TRBJ2-1, with D tentatively TRBD1 (7 bases). Germline V lookup: CDR1 SGHAT, CDR2 FQNNGV. This CDR3 is 14 amino acids long. With 5 bases removed from V and 5 bases from J, the gap between germline ends came to 13 bases. CDR3 sequence reads: CASSRGTVNNEQFF. CDR3 DNA sequence: TGTGCCAGCAGCCGCGGGACAGTAAACAATGAGCAGTTCTTC.

About this clonotype: Since a much larger clone is just one base distant, this may be a read error. CDR3 DNA sequence: TGTGCCACCAGCGGAGGAGAGGCCTTAGCGGGAGCTCCCTACGAGCAGTACTTC. Translation: CATSGGEALAGAPYEQYF. The chain combines TRBV15 with TRBJ2-7; 9 nucleotides match TRBD2. This CDR3 comprises 18 residues. Trimming at V came to 5 bases and at J to 2 bases, leaving 16 bases not matched to a gene. Germline V gene sequence: CDR1 LNHNV, CDR2 YYDKDF (reference sequence). Looking up the rest from reference TRBV15 and TRBJ2-7 gives the full variable domain: DAMVIQNPRYQVTQFGKPVTLSCSQTLNHNVMYWYQQKSSQAPKLLFHYYDKDFNNEADTPDNFQSRRPNTSFCFLDIRSPGLGDTAMYLCATSGGEALAGAPYEQYFGPGTRLTVT.

This chain joins TRBV7-2 and TRBJ2-7; 7 nucleotides align to TRBD2. The CDR3 runs 16 residues. Germline CDR1 is SGHTA and CDR2 is FQGNSA. V lost 6 bases, J lost 1 base, and 12 bases stayed unmatched. The CDR3 spells CTSRKGTSAYSYEQYF. CDR3 nucleotide sequence: TGTACCAGCAGAAAAGGCACTAGCGCCTATTCCTACGAGCAGTACTTC.

This clonotype showed up many times. The gene calls are TRBV6-1 and TRBJ1-1; TRBD1 is a possible D gene (5 bases). The CDR3 is 15 residues long. V shed 5 bases and J shed 5 bases, with 18 bases lying between them. Germline CDR1 MNHNS, CDR2 SASEGT. For the CDR3, the DNA is TGTGCCAGCAGTCCACGCCGGACGAGGGGAACTGAAGCTTTCTTT. The encoded protein is CASSPRRTRGTEAFF.

The table lists this clonotype with a few counts. This chain links TRBV24-1 with TRBJ2-7; the D call may be TRBD1 or TRBD2 (5 bases each). This CDR3 has 13 amino acids. From germline, CDR1 is KGHDR and CDR2 SFDVKD. Trimming removed 4 bases at V and 6 bases at J, with 12 bases between. The CDR3 DNA is TGTGCCACCAGTGAGGGGGACGGAGGCGAGCAGTACTTC. It specifies CATSEGDGGEQYF.